These T cell receptor beta chains were read from a single sample in a study of shared clonotypes between healthy human individuals. This table comes from immunoSEQ multiplex PCR, and its TCRdb copy is limited to in-frame clones, with some not included. This table holds over a million clones, 95% to 97% found once. Input material: naive CD4+ T cells sorted from blood. These receptors all stem from a man aged 30 to 39 in good health. Both conserved end residues are part of each CDR3.

>TRBV28|16
CASSSVGLSGANVLTF
>TRBV6-6|14
CATRRGSNTGELFF
>TRBV7-8|16
CASSLLYRETKNIQYF
>TRBV2|12
CASVRGYYGYTF
>TRBV27|14
CASSLRPPFGEQFF
>TRBV20-1|11
CSAMGNTEAFF
>TRBV7-9|15
CASSPSRGLPYGYTF
>TRBV2|13
CASTEGYGNTIYF
>TRBV28|18
CASSFLLSGQGYSYEQYF
>TRBV10-1|13
CASRASTNEKLFF
>TRBV5-6|16
CASSLSGQGVFYGYTF
>TRBV5-6|14
CASSFPGPSYGYTF
>TRBV5-3|13
CARSSFWGQPQHF
>TRBV5-1|16
CASSLGTAGRNNEQFF
>TRBV5-1|13
CASSLSSAYEQYF
>TRBV5-1|18
CASSLEISGGTSSYEQYF
>TRBV19|15
CASSIIGETKNIQYF
>TRBV5-5|16
CASSTYPGGSNQPQHF
>TRBV28|14
CASSRTGFGYEQYF
>TRBV7-2|19
CASSPLAGAFRGIRNTQYF
>TRBV5-1|14
CASSLDGVHTEAFF
>TRBV28|14
CASSLDRVLSKAFF
>TRBV5-1|16
CASSLGTSGGSYEQYF
>TRBV18|14
CASSGRDPQYEQYF
>TRBV28|12
CASSLVMQPQHF
>TRBV18|17
CASSPLRGQESSYEQYF
>TRBV29-1|15
CSVGTGTGAPNEQFF
>TRBV18|17
CASSPLATYTSGNTIYF
>TRBV28|15
CASSLNSLSYNEQFF
>TRBV6-1|14
CASSEVWGVGEQYF
>TRBV5-4|15
CASSSDRDREETQYF
>TRBV29-1|12
CSVDGSLYGYTF